This is a list of T cell receptor beta chains from one sample in a study of identifying expanded T cells in peripheral blood. The assay was immunoSEQ multiplex PCR, and TCRdb's table has in-frame clones only and misses some. The sample yields 75,000 to 95,000 clones, around 90% seen once. Material: blood. The receptors derive from a person aged 18 to 75 in good health. The conserved cysteine and the conserved F or W are not part of the CDR3 here.

V	J	CDR3
TRBV7-2	TRBJ1-3	ASSIGPKQNTIY
TRBV7-9	TRBJ1-1	ASSTSKTEAF
TRBV7-2	TRBJ2-5	ASSSEETQY
TRBV4-3	TRBJ1-2	ASSRDGNYGYT
TRBV29-1	TRBJ1-1	SVSQGWNTEAF
TRBV5-4	TRBJ1-5	ASSSGTGGNQPQH
TRBV30	TRBJ2-7	AWSWGLAAEGQY
TRBV12-5	TRBJ1-5	ASGFLQGWQPQH
TRBV6-5	TRBJ1-1	ASSSQNTEAF
TRBV7-2	TRBJ2-7	ASSRVKAGSHEQY
TRBV6-4	TRBJ1-1	ASSPGMEDTEAF
TRBV6-5	TRBJ2-4	ASGQIKNIQY
TRBV25-1	TRBJ2-2	ASRETGGKTGELF
TRBV7-8	TRBJ2-5	ASRVRGGGETQY
TRBV5-1	TRBJ1-1	ASSLPGPAGGTEAF
TRBV2	TRBJ1-6	ASSRLDNSPLH
TRBV7-6	TRBJ1-2	ASSPPGSGAMVYGYT
TRBV9	TRBJ1-6	ASSVGRSSYNSPLH
TRBV6-1	TRBJ2-5	ASSRGQQETQY
TRBV6-4	TRBJ2-6	ASSDSRAGVTGANVLT
TRBV7-9	TRBJ1-1	ASSLAVLHSNTAF
TRBV30	TRBJ1-2	AWSLGVGGYT
TRBV14	TRBJ1-3	ASSQDWGAGNTIY
TRBV6-6	TRBJ2-7	ASSYSDRGAGEQY
TRBV9	TRBJ2-5	ASSVLAGGLQETQY
TRBV7-2	TRBJ1-2	ASSLDRENYGYT
TRBV30	TRBJ1-6	AWRESRGLGSPLH
TRBV6-5	TRBJ1-6	ASVRGEGNSPLH
TRBV6-1	TRBJ2-7	ASSAQPPSSEQY
TRBV6-5	TRBJ1-1	ASSYASNTEAF
TRBV6-4	TRBJ2-2	ASSPSGGGQTGELF
TRBV6-6	TRBJ1-4	ASSYSGQGAGKLF
TRBV7-8	TRBJ2-7	ASSYPRDRVLYEQY
TRBV5-1	TRBJ2-7	ASSLDGYEQY
TRBV19	TRBJ2-4	ASSMFQLAKNIQY
TRBV6-6	TRBJ2-7	ATKLDGTRVYEQY
TRBV5-1	TRBJ2-6	ASGVGGANVLT